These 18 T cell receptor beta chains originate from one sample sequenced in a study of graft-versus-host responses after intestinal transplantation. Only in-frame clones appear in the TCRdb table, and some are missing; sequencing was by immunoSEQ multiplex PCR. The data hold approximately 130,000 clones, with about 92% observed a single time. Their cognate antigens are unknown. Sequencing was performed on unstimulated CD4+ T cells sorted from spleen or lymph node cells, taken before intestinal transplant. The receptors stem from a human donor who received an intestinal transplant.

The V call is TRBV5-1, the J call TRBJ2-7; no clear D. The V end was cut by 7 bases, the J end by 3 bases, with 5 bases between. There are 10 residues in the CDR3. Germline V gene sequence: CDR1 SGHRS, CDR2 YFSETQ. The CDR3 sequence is CASRDYEQYF. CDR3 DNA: TGCGCCAGCCGAGACTACGAGCAGTACTTC.

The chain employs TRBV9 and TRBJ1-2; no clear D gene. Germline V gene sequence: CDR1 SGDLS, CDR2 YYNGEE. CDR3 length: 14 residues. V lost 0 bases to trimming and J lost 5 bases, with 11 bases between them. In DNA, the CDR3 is TGTGCCAGCAGCGTAGAGAGTCTCGGTTATGGCTACACCTTC. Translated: CASSVESLGYGYTF.

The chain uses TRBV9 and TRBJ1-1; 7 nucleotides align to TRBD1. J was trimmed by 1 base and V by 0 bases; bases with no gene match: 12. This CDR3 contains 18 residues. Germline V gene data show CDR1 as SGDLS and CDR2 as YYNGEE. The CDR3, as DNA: TGTGCCAGCAGCGTAGATAAAGGGGGCACCCAGTGGAACACTGAAGCTTTCTTT. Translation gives CASSVDKGGTQWNTEAFF.

The chain's CDR3 is CASSPGQGRGQETQYF. The CDR3 nucleotides are TGCGCCAGCAGCCCGGGACAGGGAAGGGGCCAAGAGACCCAGTACTTC. This rearrangement joins TRBV5-1 to TRBJ2-5; 9 bases line up with TRBD1. The J segment lost 1 base and the V segment lost 4 bases, leaving 8 bases of the junction unmatched. The CDR3 has 16 amino acids. Germline V gives CDR1 SGHRS, CDR2 YFSETQ.

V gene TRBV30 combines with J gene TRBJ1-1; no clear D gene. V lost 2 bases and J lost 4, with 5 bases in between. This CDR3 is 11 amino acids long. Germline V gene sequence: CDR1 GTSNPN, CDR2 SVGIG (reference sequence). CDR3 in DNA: TGTGCCTGGAGTCGGGGCACTGAAGCTTTCTTT. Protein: CAWSRGTEAFF.

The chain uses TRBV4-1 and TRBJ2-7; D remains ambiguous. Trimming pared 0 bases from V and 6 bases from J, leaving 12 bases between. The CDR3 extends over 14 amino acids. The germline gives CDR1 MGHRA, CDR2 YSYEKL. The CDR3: CASSQEPRLGEQYF. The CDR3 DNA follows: TGCGCCAGCAGCCAAGAGCCCAGACTGGGCGAGCAGTACTTC.

The CDR3 loop reads CASSLGHSNTEAFF. CDR3 nucleotide sequence: TGTGCCAGCAGCCTCGGACACTCGAACACTGAAGCTTTCTTT. This rearrangement joins TRBV11-2 to TRBJ1-1; D is possibly TRBD1 (5 bases). V lost 5 bases, J lost 1 base, and 11 bases lay in between. Germline V gene lookup returns CDR1 SGHAT and CDR2 FQNNGV. The CDR3 consists of 14 residues.

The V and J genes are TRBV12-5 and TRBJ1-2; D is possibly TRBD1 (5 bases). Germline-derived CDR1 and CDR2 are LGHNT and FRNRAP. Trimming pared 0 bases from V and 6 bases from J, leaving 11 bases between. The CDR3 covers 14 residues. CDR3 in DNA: TGTGCTAGTGGTTTGGTATCAGGGAGGAATGGCTACACCTTC. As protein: CASGLVSGRNGYTF.

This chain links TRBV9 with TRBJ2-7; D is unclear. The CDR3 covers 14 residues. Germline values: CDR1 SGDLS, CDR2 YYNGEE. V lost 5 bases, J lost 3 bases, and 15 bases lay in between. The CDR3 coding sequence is TGTGCCAGCAGAGAAAACCCCCGCTGCTACGAGCAGTACTTC. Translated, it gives CASRENPRCYEQYF.

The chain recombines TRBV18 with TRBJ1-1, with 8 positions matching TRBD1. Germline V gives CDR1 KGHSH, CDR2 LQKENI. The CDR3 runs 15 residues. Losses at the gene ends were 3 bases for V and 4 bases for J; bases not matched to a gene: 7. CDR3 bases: TGTGCCAGCTCACCCAGCGGACAGGGCGTCACTGAAGCTTTCTTT. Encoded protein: CASSPSGQGVTEAFF.

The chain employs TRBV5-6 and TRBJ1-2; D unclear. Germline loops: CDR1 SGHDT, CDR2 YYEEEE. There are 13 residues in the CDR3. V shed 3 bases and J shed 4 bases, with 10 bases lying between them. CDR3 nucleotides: TGTGCCAGCAGCTCAAGGGCCTCCTATGGCTACACCTTC. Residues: CASSSRASYGYTF.

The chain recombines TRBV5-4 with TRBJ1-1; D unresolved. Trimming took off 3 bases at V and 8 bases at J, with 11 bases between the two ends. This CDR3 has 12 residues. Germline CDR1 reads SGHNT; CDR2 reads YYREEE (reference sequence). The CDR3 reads CASSSDPPEAFF. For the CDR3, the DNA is TGTGCCAGCAGCTCAGATCCGCCGGAAGCTTTCTTT.

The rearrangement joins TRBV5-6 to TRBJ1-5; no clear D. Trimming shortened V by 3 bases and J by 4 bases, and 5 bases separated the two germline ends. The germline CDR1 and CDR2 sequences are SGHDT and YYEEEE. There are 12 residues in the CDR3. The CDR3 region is CASSYNNQPQHF. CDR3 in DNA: TGTGCCAGCAGCTACAATAATCAGCCCCAGCATTTT.

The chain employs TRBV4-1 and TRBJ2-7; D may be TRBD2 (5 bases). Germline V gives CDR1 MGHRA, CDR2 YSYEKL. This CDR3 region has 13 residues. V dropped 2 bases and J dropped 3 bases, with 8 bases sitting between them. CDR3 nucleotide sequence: TGCGCCAGCAGCCAACAAGAGGGCTACGAGCAGTACTTC. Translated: CASSQQEGYEQYF.

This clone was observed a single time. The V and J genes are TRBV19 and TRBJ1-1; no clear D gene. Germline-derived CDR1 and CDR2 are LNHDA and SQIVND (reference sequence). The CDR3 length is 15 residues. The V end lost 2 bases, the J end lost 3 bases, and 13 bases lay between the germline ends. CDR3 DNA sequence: TGTGCCAGTAGTATACTGGGCCCTCGGGACACTGAAGCTTTCTTT. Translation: CASSILGPRDTEAFF.

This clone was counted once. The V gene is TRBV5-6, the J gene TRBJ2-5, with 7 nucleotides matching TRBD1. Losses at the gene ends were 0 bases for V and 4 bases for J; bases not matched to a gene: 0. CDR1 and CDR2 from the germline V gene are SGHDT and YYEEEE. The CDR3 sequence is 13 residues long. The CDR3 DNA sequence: TGTGCCAGCAGCTTGGACAGGGGAGAGACCCAGTACTTC. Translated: CASSLDRGETQYF.

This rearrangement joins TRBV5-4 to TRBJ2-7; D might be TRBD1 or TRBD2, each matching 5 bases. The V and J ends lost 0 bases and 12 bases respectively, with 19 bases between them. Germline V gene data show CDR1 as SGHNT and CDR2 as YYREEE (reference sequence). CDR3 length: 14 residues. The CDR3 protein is CASSLEPTPEGLYF. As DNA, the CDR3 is TGTGCCAGCAGCTTGGAGCCGACTCCAGAGGGGCTGTACTTC. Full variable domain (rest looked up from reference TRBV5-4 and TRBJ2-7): ETGVTQSPTHLIKTRGQQVTLRCSSQSGHNTVSWYQQALGQGPQFIFQYYREEENGRGNFPPRFSGLQFPNYSSELNVNALELDDSALYLCASSLEPTPEGLYFGPGTRLTVT.

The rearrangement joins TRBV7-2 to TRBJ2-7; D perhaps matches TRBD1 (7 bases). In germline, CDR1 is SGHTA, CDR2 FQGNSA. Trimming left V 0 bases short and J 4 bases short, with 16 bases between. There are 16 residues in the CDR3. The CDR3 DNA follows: TGTGCCAGCAGCTTAGCGAGGGGGCGGGGCCCATACGAGCAGTACTTC. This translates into CASSLARGRGPYEQYF. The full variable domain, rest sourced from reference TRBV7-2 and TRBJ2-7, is GAGVSQSPSNKVTEKGKDVELRCDPISGHTALYWYRQSLGQGLEFLIYFQGNSAPDKSGLPSDRFSAERTGGSVSTLTIQRTQQEDSAVYLCASSLARGRGPYEQYFGPGTRLTVT.